This T cell receptor (beta chain) was profiled in a study of T cell responses to AZD1222 COVID-19 vaccine. In regard to this clone: The antigen remains undetermined.

The table came from immunoSEQ multiplex PCR; TCRdb's copy has only in-frame clones and leaves some out. Of roughly 150,000 clones in the sample, roughly nine tenths were seen once. The CDR3 extends over 15 amino acids. The V gene lost 1 base and the J gene lost 7 bases, with 17 bases spanning the gap. In germline, CDR1 is SGHDT, CDR2 YYEEEE. General study results and limits: At baseline, just five or six AZD1222 recipients tested seropositive. Researchers report vaccine-associated CD4 TCRs spanning spike, with dominance at 160-218 and 743-854. Among the donors, most were white British and more were female, and clonal diversity was possibly underestimated. Targeting of unmutated variant regions was reportedly seen in nearly half of spike-specific TCRs.

The TCR comes from an adult who received the AZD1222 COVID-19 vaccine. Sequences were derived from peripheral blood, sampled 28 days after the second AZD1222 dose. This chain joins TRBV5-6 and TRBJ1-2, with a possible D match to TRBD1 (5 bases). The CDR3 DNA reads as TGTGCCAGCAGCTTGTTCGAGGGGCGGACTGGTGGCTACACCTTC. It is translated as CASSLFEGRTGGYTF.